This T cell receptor (beta chain) appears in the sequencing data of a study of T-cell reconstitution after alpha-beta-depleted transplantation in children listed by TCRdb under 2016. Context from the whole study: T-cell immune reconstitution after TCRalphabeta/CD19-depleted allogeneic hematopoietic cell transplantation in children was quantitatively tracked in the study by means of TCR repertoire profiling.

V drops 6 bases and J drops 4 bases, leaving 12 bases in between. CDR1 MNHNY and CDR2 SVGAGI are derived from the germline V gene (reference sequence). The CDR3 runs 13 amino acids, cysteine and phenylalanine included. The sequence is cut down to CDR3 DNA, 39 bases in frame from base 1. The method behind the library was PCR. Sequenced on an Illumina HiSeq 2500. TCR libraries were prepared with molecular barcoding, using unique molecular identifiers to normalize TCRbeta repertoire quantification. TCRdb reanalyzed the raw reads on its own, using fastp at Q25 for trimming and MiXCR for clone calling, and kept in-frame beta chains. Every entry covers one CDR3 protein and lists the most common genes and DNA from its rows. The sample table records tens of thousands of distinct CDR3 sequences; roughly 10% of these occur just once. The ten largest clones take up roughly a quarter of the sample. This clonotype was found many times. What this receptor recognizes is not known. No base quality values were provided; no much bigger clone lies one nucleotide off.

The receptor was derived from a human donor who donated a stem cell graft to a child with chronic granulomatous disease. The sequences come from PBMCs from the stem cell graft donor, collected from the stem cell graft. This chain joins TRBV6-6 to TRBJ1-2; no D gene call is confident. The CDR3 reads CASSLVQFYGYTF. The nucleotide sequence reads TGTGCCAGCAGCCTGGTCCAGTTCTATGGCTACACCTTC.